This entry is about one TCR beta chain. Its antigen is still unknown. The data stem from a study of CD8+ T cells in alopecia areata. cDNA serving as the sequencing template came from extracted, reverse transcribed RNA. The data were produced by immunoSEQ multiplex PCR, yet TCRdb's version contains in-frame clones alone and is incomplete. There are roughly 120,000 clones in the sample; 30% to 40% occur only once, and 3.1% lies in the top ten. CDR1 and CDR2 from the germline V gene are SGHVS and FQNEAQ. This CDR3 has 12 residues. The ends were cut back, 1 base at V and 15 bases at J, with 13 bases in the middle. Study-level points and caveats: Compared with normal scalp, lesional scalp had higher clonality and more expanded CD8+ clones.

V is TRBV7-8 and J is TRBJ2-1; maybe TRBD2 (6 bases). This receptor was identified in a human donor with alopecia areata. Specimen: CD4+ T cells sorted from blood. The CDR3 loop is CASSLVRERRFF. CDR3 nucleotides: TGTGCCAGCAGCTTAGTACGGGAGCGGAGGTTCTTC.